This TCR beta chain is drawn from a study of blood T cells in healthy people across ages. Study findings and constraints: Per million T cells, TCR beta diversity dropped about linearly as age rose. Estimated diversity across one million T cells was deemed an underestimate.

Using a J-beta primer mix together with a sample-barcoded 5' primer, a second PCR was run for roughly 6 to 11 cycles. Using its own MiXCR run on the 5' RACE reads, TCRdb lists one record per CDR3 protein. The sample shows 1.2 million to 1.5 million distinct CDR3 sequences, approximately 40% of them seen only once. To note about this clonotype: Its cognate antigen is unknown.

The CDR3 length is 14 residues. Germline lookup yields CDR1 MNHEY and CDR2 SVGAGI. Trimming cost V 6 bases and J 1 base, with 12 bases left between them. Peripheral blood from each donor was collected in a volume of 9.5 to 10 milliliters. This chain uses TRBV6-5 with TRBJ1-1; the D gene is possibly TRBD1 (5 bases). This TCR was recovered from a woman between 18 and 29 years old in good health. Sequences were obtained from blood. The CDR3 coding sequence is TGTGCCAGCAGATACCGGGGACGGAACACTGAAGCTTTCTTT. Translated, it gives CASRYRGRNTEAFF.